The clone carrying this TCR beta chain was counted once. Its antigen is not identified. The data are from a study of shared clonotypes between healthy human individuals. Each donor was a Caucasian adult residing in Nashville, Tennessee. It was across several immunoSEQ plates that each subset's genomic DNA was evenly split. Clones were read by immunoSEQ multiplex PCR, and TCRdb kept only the in-frame ones, dropping some. The data show about 520,000 clones, with 81% seen just once and roughly 13% held by the top ten. Overall study results and limits: Collection of samples was limited to blood; tissue repertoires likely differ.

CDR3 length equals 15 residues. Germline CDR1 reads MNHNY; CDR2 reads SVGAGI (reference sequence). The V and J ends lost 2 bases and 0 bases respectively, with 8 bases between them. The chain is built from TRBV6-6 and TRBJ1-3; no clear D gene. The TCR comes from a woman between 40 and 55 years old in good health. Some clones in this sample may be carry-over from other donors' samples. The sequenced material came from PBMCs. Here the CDR3 DNA reads TGTGCCAGCAGTTACCGGTGGAGCTCTGGAAACACCATATATTTT. It translates to CASSYRWSSGNTIYF.